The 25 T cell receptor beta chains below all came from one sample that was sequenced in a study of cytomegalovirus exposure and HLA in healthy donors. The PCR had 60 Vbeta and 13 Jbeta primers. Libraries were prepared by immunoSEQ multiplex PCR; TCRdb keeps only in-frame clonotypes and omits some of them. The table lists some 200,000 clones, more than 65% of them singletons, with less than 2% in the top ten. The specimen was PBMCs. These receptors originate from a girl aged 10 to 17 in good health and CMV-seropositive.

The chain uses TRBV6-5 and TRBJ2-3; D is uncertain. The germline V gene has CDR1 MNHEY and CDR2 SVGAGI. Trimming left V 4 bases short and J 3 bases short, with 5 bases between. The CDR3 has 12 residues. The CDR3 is CASSSLTDTQYF. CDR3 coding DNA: TGTGCCAGCAGTTCCCTTACAGATACGCAGTATTTT.

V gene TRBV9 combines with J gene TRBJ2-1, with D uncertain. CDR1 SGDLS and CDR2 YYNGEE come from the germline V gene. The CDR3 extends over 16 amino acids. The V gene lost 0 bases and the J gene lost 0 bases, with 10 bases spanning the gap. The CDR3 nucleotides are TGTGCCAGCAGCGTAGGGAGAGGCGACTCCTACAATGAGCAGTTCTTC. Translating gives CASSVGRGDSYNEQFF.

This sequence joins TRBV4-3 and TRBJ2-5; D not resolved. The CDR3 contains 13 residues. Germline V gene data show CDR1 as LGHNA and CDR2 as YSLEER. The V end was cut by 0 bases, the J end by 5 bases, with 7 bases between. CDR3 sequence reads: CASSQERGETQYF. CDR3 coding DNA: TGCGCCAGCAGCCAAGAGAGAGGCGAGACCCAGTACTTC.

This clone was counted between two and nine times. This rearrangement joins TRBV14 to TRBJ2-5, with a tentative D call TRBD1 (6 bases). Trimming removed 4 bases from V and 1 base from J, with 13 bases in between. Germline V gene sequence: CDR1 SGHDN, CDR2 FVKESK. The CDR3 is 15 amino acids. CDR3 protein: CASSLPRGSQETQYF. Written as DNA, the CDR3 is TGTGCCAGCAGCCTTCCCAGGGGTTCCCAAGAGACCCAGTACTTC.

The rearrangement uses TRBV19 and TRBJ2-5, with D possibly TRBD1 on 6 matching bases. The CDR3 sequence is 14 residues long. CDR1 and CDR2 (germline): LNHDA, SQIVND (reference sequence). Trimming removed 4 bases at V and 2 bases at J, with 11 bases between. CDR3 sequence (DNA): TGTGCCAGTAGTACCTCGGACAGACAAGAGACCCAGTACTTC. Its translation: CASSTSDRQETQYF.

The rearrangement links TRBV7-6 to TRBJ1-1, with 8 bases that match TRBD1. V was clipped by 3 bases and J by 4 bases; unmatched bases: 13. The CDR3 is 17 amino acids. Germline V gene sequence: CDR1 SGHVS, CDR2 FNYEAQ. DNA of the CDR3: TGTGCCAGCAGCTTGGCCGGGATCAGGGGGCTGAGCACTGAAGCTTTCTTT. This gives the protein CASSLAGIRGLSTEAFF.

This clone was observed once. In nucleotides, the CDR3 is TGTGCCAGCAGCCAAAAGACAGCGAACACTGAAGCTTTCTTT. Its translation: CASSQKTANTEAFF. The V gene is TRBV7-9, the J gene TRBJ1-1; tentatively, D is TRBD1 (5 bases). Deletions cut 5 bases from V and 1 base from J, with 11 bases between. Germline V gives CDR1 SEHNR, CDR2 FQNEAQ (reference sequence). The CDR3 loop spans 14 amino acids.

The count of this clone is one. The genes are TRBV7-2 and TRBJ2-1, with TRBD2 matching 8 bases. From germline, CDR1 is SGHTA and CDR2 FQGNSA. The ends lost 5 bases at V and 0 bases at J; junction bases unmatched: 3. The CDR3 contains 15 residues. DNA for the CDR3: TGTGCCAGCAGCCCGAGCGGGGGCTCCTACAATGAGCAGTTCTTC. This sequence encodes CASSPSGGSYNEQFF.

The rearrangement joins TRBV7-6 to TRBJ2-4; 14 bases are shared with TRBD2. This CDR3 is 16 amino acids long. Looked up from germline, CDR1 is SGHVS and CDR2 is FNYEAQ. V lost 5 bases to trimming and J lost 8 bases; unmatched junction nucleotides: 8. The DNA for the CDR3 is TGTGCCAGCAGCCCTCGACTAGCGGGGGGGTCGGACATTCAGTACTTC. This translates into CASSPRLAGGSDIQYF.

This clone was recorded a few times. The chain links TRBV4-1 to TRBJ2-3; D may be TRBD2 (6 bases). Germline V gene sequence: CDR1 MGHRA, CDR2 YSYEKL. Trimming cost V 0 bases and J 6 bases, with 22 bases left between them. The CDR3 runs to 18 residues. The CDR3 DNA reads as TGCGCCAGCAGCCAAGAGAAGTGGGTTGGGGTGGAGGGGGATACGCAGTATTTT. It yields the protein CASSQEKWVGVEGDTQYF.

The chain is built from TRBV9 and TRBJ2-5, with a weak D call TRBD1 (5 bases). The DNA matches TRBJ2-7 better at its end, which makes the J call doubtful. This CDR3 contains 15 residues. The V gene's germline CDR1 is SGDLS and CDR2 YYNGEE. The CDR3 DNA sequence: TGTGCCATCACGCTTTGGGGCTCTGGCACCTACGAGCAGTACTTC. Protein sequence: CAITLWGSGTYEQYF.

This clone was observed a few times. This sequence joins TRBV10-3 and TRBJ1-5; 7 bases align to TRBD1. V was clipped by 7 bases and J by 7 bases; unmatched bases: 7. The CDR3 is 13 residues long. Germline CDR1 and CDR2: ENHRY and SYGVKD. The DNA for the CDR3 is TGTGCCATCAAGCCACAGGGGAACCAGCCCCAGCATTTT. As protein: CAIKPQGNQPQHF.

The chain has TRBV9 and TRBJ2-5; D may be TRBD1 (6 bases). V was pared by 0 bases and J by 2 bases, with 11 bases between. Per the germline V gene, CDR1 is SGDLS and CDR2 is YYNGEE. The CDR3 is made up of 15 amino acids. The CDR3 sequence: CASSVESGVQETQYF. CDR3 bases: TGTGCCAGCAGCGTAGAATCAGGGGTTCAAGAGACCCAGTACTTC.

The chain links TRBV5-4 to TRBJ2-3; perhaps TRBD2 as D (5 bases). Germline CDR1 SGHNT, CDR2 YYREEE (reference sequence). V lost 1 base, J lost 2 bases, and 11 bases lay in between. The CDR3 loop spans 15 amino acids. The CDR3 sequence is CASSLSGVPTDTQYF. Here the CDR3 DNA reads TGTGCCAGCAGCTTGTCCGGGGTTCCCACAGATACGCAGTATTTT. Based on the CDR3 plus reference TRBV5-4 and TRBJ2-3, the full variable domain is ETGVTQSPTHLIKTRGQQVTLRCSSQSGHNTVSWYQQALGQGPQFIFQYYREEENGRGNFPPRFSGLQFPNYSSELNVNALELDDSALYLCASSLSGVPTDTQYFGPGTRLTVL.

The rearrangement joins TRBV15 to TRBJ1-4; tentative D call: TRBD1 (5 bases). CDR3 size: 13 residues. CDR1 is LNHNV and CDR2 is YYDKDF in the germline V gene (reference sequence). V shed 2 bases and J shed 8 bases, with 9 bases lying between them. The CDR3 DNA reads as TGTGCCACCAGCAGAATCGGGGGGGAAAAACTGTTTTTT. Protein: CATSRIGGEKLFF. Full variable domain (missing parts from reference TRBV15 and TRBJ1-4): DAMVIQNPRYQVTQFGKPVTLSCSQTLNHNVMYWYQQKSSQAPKLLFHYYDKDFNNEADTPDNFQSRRPNTSFCFLDIRSPGLGDTAMYLCATSRIGGEKLFFGSGTQLSVL.

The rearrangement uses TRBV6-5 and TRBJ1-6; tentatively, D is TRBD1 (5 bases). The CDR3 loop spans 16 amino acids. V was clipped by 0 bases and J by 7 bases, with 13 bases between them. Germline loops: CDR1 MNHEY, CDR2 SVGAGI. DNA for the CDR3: TGTGCCAGCAGTTACTCCCGGTCCGGGGGGAATTCACCCCTCCACTTT. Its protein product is CASSYSRSGGNSPLHF.

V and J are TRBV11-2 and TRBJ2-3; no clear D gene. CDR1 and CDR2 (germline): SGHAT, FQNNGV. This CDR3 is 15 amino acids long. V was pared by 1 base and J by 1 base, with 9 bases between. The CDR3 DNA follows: TGTGCCAGCAGCTTAGTGGATAGCCGCACAGATACGCAGTATTTT. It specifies CASSLVDSRTDTQYF.

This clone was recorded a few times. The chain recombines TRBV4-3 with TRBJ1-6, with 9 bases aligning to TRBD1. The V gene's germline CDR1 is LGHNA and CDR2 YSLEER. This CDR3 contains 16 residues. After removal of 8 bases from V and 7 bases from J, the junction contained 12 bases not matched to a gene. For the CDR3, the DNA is TGCGCCAGCTGTTTCGGACAGGGGTCACAGAATTCACCCCTCCACTTT. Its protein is CASCFGQGSQNSPLHF.

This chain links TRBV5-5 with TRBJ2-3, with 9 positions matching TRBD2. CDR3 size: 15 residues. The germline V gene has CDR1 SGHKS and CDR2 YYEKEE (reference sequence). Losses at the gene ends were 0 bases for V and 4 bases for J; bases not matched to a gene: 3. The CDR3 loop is CASSLEGLAADTQYF. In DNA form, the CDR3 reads TGTGCCAGCAGCTTGGAGGGACTAGCAGCAGATACGCAGTATTTT.

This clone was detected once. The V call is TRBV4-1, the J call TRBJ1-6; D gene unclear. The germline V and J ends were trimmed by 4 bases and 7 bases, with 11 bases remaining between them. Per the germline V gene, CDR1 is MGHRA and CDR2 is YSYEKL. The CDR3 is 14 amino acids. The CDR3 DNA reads TGCGCCAGCAGCCCAACTCCCGGGAATTCACCCCTCCACTTT. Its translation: CASSPTPGNSPLHF.

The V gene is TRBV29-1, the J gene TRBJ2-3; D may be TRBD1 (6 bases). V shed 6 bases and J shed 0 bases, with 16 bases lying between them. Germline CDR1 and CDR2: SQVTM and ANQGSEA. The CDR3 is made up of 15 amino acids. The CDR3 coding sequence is TGCAGCGTCGTGGTGGGGGCCCCTAGCACAGATACGCAGTATTTT. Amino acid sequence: CSVVVGAPSTDTQYF.

The CDR3 nucleotides are TGTGCCAGCAGCCTTCTCACAGGGGGCGGTAATTCACCCCTCCACTTT. This codes for CASSLLTGGGNSPLHF. This chain links TRBV7-2 with TRBJ1-6; 9 bases map to TRBD1. CDR1 and CDR2 (germline): SGHTA, FQGNSA. This CDR3 has 16 residues. V lost 5 bases, J lost 6 bases, and 8 bases stayed unmatched.

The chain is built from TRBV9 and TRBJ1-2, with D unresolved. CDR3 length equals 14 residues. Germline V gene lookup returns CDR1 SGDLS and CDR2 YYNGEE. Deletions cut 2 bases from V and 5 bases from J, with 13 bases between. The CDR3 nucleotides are TGTGCCAGCAGCGTGAGAGAGGCCCAGTATGGCTACACCTTC. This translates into CASSVREAQYGYTF.

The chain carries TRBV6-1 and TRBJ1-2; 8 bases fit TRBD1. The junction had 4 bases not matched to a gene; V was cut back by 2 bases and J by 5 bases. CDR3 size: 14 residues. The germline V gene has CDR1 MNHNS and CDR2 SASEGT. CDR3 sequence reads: CASSELGTGYGYTF. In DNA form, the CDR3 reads TGTGCCAGCAGTGAACTCGGGACAGGTTATGGCTACACCTTC.

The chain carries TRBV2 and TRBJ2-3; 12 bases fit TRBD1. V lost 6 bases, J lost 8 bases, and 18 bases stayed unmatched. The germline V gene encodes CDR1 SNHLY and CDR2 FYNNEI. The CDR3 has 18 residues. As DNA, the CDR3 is TGTGCCAGCAGCGCGACTACCGGGACAGGGGGCGGAGTTGGTACGCAGTATTTT. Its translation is CASSATTGTGGGVGTQYF.